The TCR beta chain under discussion was sequenced for a study of blood T cell repertoires in COVID-19. Study overall: PBMCs, B-cell-depleted T cells, or T cells provided the cDNA or gDNA that made up the material.

The authors' processing: Amplification of reference gene primers provided the estimated nucleated cell counts. Sequenced by immunoSEQ multiplex PCR; TCRdb stores in-frame clones only, minus some. The DNA gave D and trimming, while V, J and clone size come from that table. The table includes roughly 120,000 clones, more than 80% detected once. This clone appeared once. The germline V and J ends were trimmed by 4 bases and 5 bases, with 13 bases remaining between them. The germline CDR1 and CDR2 sequences are SGHTS and YDEGEE. This CDR3 spans 13 amino acids. The V call is TRBV5-8, the J call TRBJ2-7; D may be TRBD2 (5 bases). The source is a woman in her forties or fifties with acute or convalescent COVID-19. Sequenced input: peripheral blood. The CDR3 region has the DNA TGTGCCAGCAGCCAACCGGACTTCCACGAGCAGTACTTC. It codes for CASSQPDFHEQYF.